Each of the 17 T cell receptor beta chains below was sequenced from the same sample in a study of low-dose radiotherapy and immunotherapy resistance in tumors. Time point: before trial treatment. Primers targeting TRAV and TRBV primed first-strand cDNA, covering alpha and beta chains. TCR amplification used 15 to 20 PCR cycles, a constant-region primer and a V-primer adapter. TCRdb recomputed calls from the reads with MiXCR, one row per CDR3 protein. Of 100,000 or so distinct CDR3 sequences in the sample, around 9.2% were seen once. The source was PBMCs, collected before treatment. All receptors derive from a male donor with prostate cancer.

This clonotype was counted ten times or more. The V call is TRBV10-3, the J call TRBJ2-1; 9 nucleotides line up with TRBD1. V lost 6 bases and J lost 6; bases outside the gene matches: 6. The CDR3 is 14 amino acids. Germline values: CDR1 ENHRY, CDR2 SYGVKD. The CDR3, as DNA: TGTGCCATCAGGCCGGGACAGGGAAGCAATGAGCAGTTCTTC. Residues: CAIRPGQGSNEQFF.

This clonotype came up many times. The V and J genes are TRBV4-1 and TRBJ2-3; the D gene is possibly TRBD1 (8 bases). Germline V gene lookup returns CDR1 MGHRA and CDR2 YSYEKL. V was shortened by 4 bases and J by 4 bases, with 18 bases between the two germline ends. The CDR3 runs to 16 residues. The CDR3 reads CASSLDRGLMADTQYF. The CDR3 DNA reads TGCGCCAGCAGCCTAGACAGGGGACTAATGGCAGATACGCAGTATTTT.

This clonotype was detected a few times. This sequence joins TRBV15 and TRBJ2-1; D could derive from TRBD1 or TRBD2 (5 bases each). CDR1 and CDR2 (germline): LNHNV, YYDKDF (reference sequence). The CDR3 spans 13 residues. Between the trimmed V and J ends, which lost 6 bases and 6 bases, there was a span of 12 bases. The CDR3 spells CATRGVGTNEQFF. CDR3 sequence (DNA): TGTGCCACCAGAGGGGTCGGGACCAATGAGCAGTTCTTC.

This clonotype was counted at least ten times. The chain carries TRBV28 and TRBJ2-5, with D perhaps matching TRBD1 (6 bases). The germline V and J ends were trimmed by 2 bases and 4 bases, with 11 bases remaining between them. The germline CDR1 and CDR2 sequences are MDHEN and SYDVKM. The CDR3 length is 14 residues. The CDR3 protein is CASSLRQAGETQYF. The CDR3 DNA follows: TGTGCCAGCAGTTTACGACAGGCAGGAGAGACCCAGTACTTC.

This clonotype was counted many times. The rearrangement joins TRBV18 to TRBJ2-2; TRBD1 matches at 9 bases. The length of the CDR3 is 15 residues. In germline, CDR1 is KGHSH, CDR2 LQKENI. V trimming: 5 bases; J trimming: 3 bases; junction bases outside the gene matches: 4. As DNA, the CDR3 is TGTGCCAGCTCAATCGACAGGGGGGACACCGGGGAGCTGTTTTTT. It translates to CASSIDRGDTGELFF.

Many counts were recorded for this clonotype. The V call is TRBV5-1, the J call TRBJ2-1; possible D gene TRBD2, 5 bases. Trimming left V 4 bases short and J 7 bases short, with 18 bases between. CDR1 is SGHRS, CDR2 YFSETQ, per germline. There are 15 residues in the CDR3. In nucleotides, the CDR3 is TGCGCCAGCAGCCAAGGCCTAAGCGGTCAAAATGAGCAGTTCTTC. Amino acids: CASSQGLSGQNEQFF.

This clonotype was seen many times. The J gene is TRBJ2-2, the V gene TRBV29-1; the D is unclear. Deletions cut 6 bases from V and 2 bases from J, with 4 bases between. The CDR3 is 11 residues long. CDR1 and CDR2 from the germline V gene are SQVTM and ANQGSEA. DNA for the CDR3: TGCAGCGTCAGAAACACCGGGGAGCTGTTTTTT. Amino acid sequence: CSVRNTGELFF.

The genes are TRBV27 and TRBJ2-7; TRBD2 matches at 7 bases. The V gene end was trimmed by 2 bases and the J gene end by 3 bases; junction bases not matched to a gene: 4. Per germline, CDR1 MNHEY and CDR2 SMNVEV (reference sequence). CDR3 length equals 14 residues. CDR3 protein: CASSLLAEDYEQYF. The DNA for the CDR3 is TGTGCCAGCAGTTTACTAGCGGAGGACTACGAGCAGTACTTC.

This clonotype was recorded many times. The rearrangement uses TRBV5-1 and TRBJ2-7; 7 nucleotides match TRBD2. The germline gives CDR1 SGHRS, CDR2 YFSETQ. The CDR3 has 13 residues. Germline trimming cut 4 bases from V and 0 bases from J; bases unmatched to any gene: 1. The CDR3 nucleotides are TGCGCCAGCAGCCCGGGGGGCTCCTACGAGCAGTACTTC. Translated: CASSPGGSYEQYF.

This clonotype was picked up many times. The chain has TRBV29-1 and TRBJ2-3; D not certain. The CDR3 has 12 amino acids. Trimming removed 4 bases at V and 4 bases at J, with 9 bases between. Germline-derived CDR1 and CDR2 are SQVTM and ANQGSEA. The CDR3 sequence is CSVVNSADTQYF. As DNA, the CDR3 is TGCAGCGTTGTTAATTCGGCAGATACGCAGTATTTT.

This clonotype was recorded at least ten times. This sequence joins TRBV18 and TRBJ2-7; D is unresolved. The germline V gene has CDR1 KGHSH and CDR2 LQKENI. V shed 2 bases and J shed 3 bases, with 8 bases lying between them. The CDR3 covers 13 residues. CDR3 coding DNA: TGTGCCAGCTCACCAGTAGGCAGCTACGAGCAGTACTTC. This sequence encodes CASSPVGSYEQYF.

This clonotype was seen ten or more times. This chain links TRBV20-1 with TRBJ2-7, with TRBD2 matching 11 bases. The CDR3 runs to 16 residues. J lost 2 bases, V lost 6 bases, and 12 bases had no gene match. The germline V gene encodes CDR1 DFQATT and CDR2 SNEGSKA (reference sequence). The CDR3 DNA reads as TGCAGTGCCGACTCCCGACTAGCGGGGTCTCCCTACGAGCAGTACTTC. Amino acids: CSADSRLAGSPYEQYF.

Worth noting for this clonotype: Only one base separates this from a far larger clonotype, so it likely reflects a read error. V gene TRBV5-5 combines with J gene TRBJ2-1, with D perhaps TRBD1 (6 bases). This CDR3 is built from 14 residues. From germline, CDR1 is SGHKS and CDR2 YYEKEE (reference sequence). Trimming removed 4 bases from V and 10 bases from J, with 18 bases in between. The CDR3 is CASSRQEQTYEQFF. CDR3 bases: TGTGCCAGCAGCAGACAGGAGCAAACCTACGAGCAGTTCTTC. The whole variable domain, filled in from reference TRBV5-5 and TRBJ2-1, reads DAGVTQSPTHLIKTRGQQVTLRCSPISGHKSVSWYQQVLGQGPQFIFQYYEKEERGRGNFPDRFSARQFPNYSSELNVNALLLGDSALYLCASSRQEQTYEQFFGPGTRLTVL.

This clonotype has ten or more counts. V gene TRBV6-2 or TRBV6-3 combines with J gene TRBJ2-3; D possibly corresponds to TRBD2 (6 bases). The CDR3 is 15 amino acids. Trimming took 7 bases from V and 0 from J, leaving 14 bases between them. The germline gives CDR1 MNHEY, CDR2 SVGEGT. The CDR3 reads CASTHLAQSTDTQYF. In DNA, the CDR3 is TGTGCCAGCACACATCTAGCGCAGAGCACAGATACGCAGTATTTT.

This clonotype has at least ten counts. The rearrangement joins TRBV7-2 to TRBJ2-5; 11 nucleotides line up with TRBD2. V shed 1 base and J 2 bases; nucleotides not matched to a gene: 3. CDR3 length: 16 residues. Per the germline V gene, CDR1 is SGHTA and CDR2 is FQGNSA. DNA for the CDR3: TGTGCCAGCAGCTTAGTGGGGACTAGCGGACAAGAGACCCAGTACTTC. It specifies CASSLVGTSGQETQYF.

At least ten counts were recorded for this clonotype. The chain joins TRBV5-4 to TRBJ2-3; 8 bases fit TRBD2. The CDR3 is made up of 15 amino acids. CDR1 and CDR2 (germline): SGHNT, YYREEE (reference sequence). With V trimmed by 3 bases and J by 3 bases, 6 bases remained unmatched. The CDR3 loop reads CASSSRAGVTDTQYF. In DNA form, the CDR3 reads TGTGCCAGCAGCTCGCGAGCGGGAGTAACAGATACGCAGTATTTT.

A remark on this clonotype: This likely reflects a read error, since a far larger clone is one base away. This sequence joins TRBV28 and TRBJ2-1, with 10 bases matching TRBD1. There are 15 residues in the CDR3. CDR1 and CDR2 (germline): MDHEN, SYDVKM. V shed 10 bases, J shed 10 bases, and the junction held 16 bases outside the gene matches. The CDR3 sequence is CATKRQGAPGDEQFF. The CDR3 DNA sequence: TGTGCCACCAAACGACAGGGGGCTCCAGGAGACGAGCAGTTCTTC.